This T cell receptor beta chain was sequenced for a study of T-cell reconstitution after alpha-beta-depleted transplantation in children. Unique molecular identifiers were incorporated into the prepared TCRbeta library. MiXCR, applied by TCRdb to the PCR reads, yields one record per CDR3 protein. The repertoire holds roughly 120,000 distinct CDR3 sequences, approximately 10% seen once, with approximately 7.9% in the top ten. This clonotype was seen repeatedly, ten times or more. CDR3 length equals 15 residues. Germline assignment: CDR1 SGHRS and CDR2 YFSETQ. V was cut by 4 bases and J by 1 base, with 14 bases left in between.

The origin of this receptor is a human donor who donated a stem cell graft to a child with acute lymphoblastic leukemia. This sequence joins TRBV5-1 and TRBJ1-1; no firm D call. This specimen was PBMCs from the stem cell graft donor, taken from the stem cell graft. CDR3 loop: CASSRNENSNTEAFF. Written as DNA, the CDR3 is TGCGCCAGCAGCAGAAACGAGAACTCGAACACTGAAGCTTTCTTT.